These 21 T cell receptor beta chains originate from one sample sequenced in a study of blood T cells in healthy people across ages. The authors ran a second PCR of 7 to 11 cycles using a sample-barcoded 5' primer and a J-beta primer mix. TCRdb reanalysed the 5' RACE reads using MiXCR and keeps one entry per CDR3 protein. The sample records under 2,000,000 distinct CDR3 sequences, around half being singletons. What was sequenced was blood. The source of these receptors is a woman aged 40 to 50 in good health.

This clonotype was counted once. This chain connects TRBV7-9 to TRBJ1-1, with 7 positions matching TRBD1. Per germline, CDR1 SEHNR and CDR2 FQNEAQ (reference sequence). This CDR3 is built from 16 residues. V was pared by 5 bases and J by 1 base, with 10 bases of the junction left unmatched. The CDR3 DNA sequence: TGTGCCAGCAGCGAGGCGGGACAGACAAGGAACACTGAAGCTTTCTTT. It translates to CASSEAGQTRNTEAFF.

The rearrangement links TRBV6-2 or TRBV6-3 to TRBJ2-1; 9 bases fit TRBD2. V shed 2 bases and J 5 bases; nucleotides not matched to a gene: 7. The CDR3 is made up of 16 amino acids. Germline V gives CDR1 MNHEY, CDR2 SVGEGT. The CDR3 loop reads CASSYKVAGGNNEQFF. The CDR3 nucleotides are TGTGCCAGCAGTTACAAAGTGGCGGGGGGGAACAATGAGCAGTTCTTC.

The chain has TRBV6-6 and TRBJ2-1; 8 bases are a match to TRBD1. The CDR3 is 15 residues long. Germline CDR1 MNHNY, CDR2 SVGAGI (reference sequence). V shed 1 base and J 7 bases; nucleotides not matched to a gene: 6. The CDR3 spells CASSYLQGAQNEQFF. The CDR3 bases are TGTGCCAGCAGTTACTTGCAGGGGGCCCAAAATGAGCAGTTCTTC.

This clonotype showed up just a few times. This chain links TRBV28 with TRBJ1-2; a weak D match, TRBD1 (6 bases). The germline V gene encodes CDR1 MDHEN and CDR2 SYDVKM. V shed 6 bases and J shed 4 bases, with 15 bases lying between them. The CDR3 extends over 14 amino acids. The CDR3: CASSATGPAYGYTF. The CDR3 DNA sequence: TGTGCCAGCAGCGCGACAGGTCCCGCCTATGGCTACACCTTC.

The V gene is TRBV4-3, the J gene TRBJ2-3, with TRBD2 matching over 12 bases. The CDR3 is 18 amino acids. Germline V gene sequence: CDR1 LGHNA, CDR2 YSLEER. V lost 0 bases, J lost 5 bases, and 9 bases stayed unmatched. CDR3 bases: TGCGCCAGCAGCCAAGATGACCCTAGCGGGGGGGCAAAAGATACGCAGTATTTT. Its protein product is CASSQDDPSGGAKDTQYF.

The CDR3 DNA reads as TGTGCCAGCAGTTTCCGGGACTATTCCTACAATGAGCAGTTCTTC. Translated, it gives CASSFRDYSYNEQFF. The chain uses TRBV6-5 and TRBJ2-1; 7 bases agree with TRBD2. V dropped 4 bases and J dropped 1; count of bases not matched to a gene: 4. This CDR3 comprises 15 residues. The germline V gene has CDR1 MNHEY and CDR2 SVGAGI.

V and J are TRBV27 and TRBJ2-5; D remains ambiguous. The CDR3 loop spans 11 amino acids. Germline V gene data show CDR1 as MNHEY and CDR2 as SMNVEV (reference sequence). V dropped 7 bases and J dropped 4 bases, with 7 bases sitting between them. The CDR3, as DNA: TGTGCCAGCATTATTGGAGAGACCCAGTACTTC. Translation gives CASIIGETQYF.

The rearrangement joins TRBV12-3 or TRBV12-4 to TRBJ2-1; D unclear. V was cut by 2 bases and J by 13 bases, with 15 bases left in between. The CDR3 consists of 13 residues. The CDR3 DNA follows: TGTGCCAGCAGTTTACGCAGAGAAGAGACCCAGTTCTTC. This codes for CASSLRREETQFF.

This clonotype was picked up a small number of times. The chain is built from TRBV20-1 and TRBJ2-5, with 12 nucleotides matching TRBD2. The germline V gene encodes CDR1 DFQATT and CDR2 SNEGSKA (reference sequence). Trimming removed 2 bases from V and 3 bases from J; junction bases left unmatched: 1. There are 14 residues in the CDR3. CDR3 loop: CSARLAGGKETQYF. Written as DNA, the CDR3 is TGCAGTGCTAGACTAGCGGGGGGGAAAGAGACCCAGTACTTC.

The chain is built from TRBV7-9 and TRBJ1-4; 8 nucleotides agree with TRBD1. The trim removed 4 bases at V and 3 bases at J, leaving 7 bases unmatched. Germline CDR1 is SEHNR and CDR2 is FQNEAQ (reference sequence). CDR3 length: 16 amino acids. As DNA, the CDR3 is TGTGCCAGCAGCTCGGACAGGGCGCGGGCTAATGAAAAACTGTTTTTT. This sequence encodes CASSSDRARANEKLFF.

In DNA form, the CDR3 reads TGCAGCGTTAGCCGAGCGGGGGGGAGGGAGACCCAGTACTTC. This sequence encodes CSVSRAGGRETQYF. The chain links TRBV29-1 to TRBJ2-5, with 10 nucleotides matching TRBD2. J gave up 5 bases and V 5 bases, and 8 bases lay outside the gene matches. The CDR3 loop spans 14 amino acids. The germline V gene has CDR1 SQVTM and CDR2 ANQGSEA. The variable domain in full, completed from reference TRBV29-1 and TRBJ2-5, reads SAVISQKPSRDICQRGTSLTIQCQVDSQVTMMFWYRQQPGQSLTLIATANQGSEATYESGFVIDKFPISRPNLTFSTLTVSNMSPEDSSIYLCSVSRAGGRETQYFGPGTRLLVL.

This clonotype was counted a few times. The chain employs TRBV27 and TRBJ2-3, with D possibly being TRBD1 or TRBD2 (5 bases each). CDR3 size: 15 residues. Between the trimmed V and J ends, which lost 5 bases and 4 bases, there was a span of 16 bases. Germline CDR1 is MNHEY and CDR2 is SMNVEV (reference sequence). The CDR3 region has the DNA TGTGCCAGCAGTATGAGGGACGGAGTCTCAGATACGCAGTATTTT. It is translated as CASSMRDGVSDTQYF.

V is TRBV3-1 and J is TRBJ1-2; maybe TRBD1 (5 bases). Germline CDR1 and CDR2: LGHDT and YNNKEL (reference sequence). The CDR3 covers 15 residues. V gave up 5 bases and J gave up 8 bases, with 21 bases separating them. CDR3 loop: CASSTVPAGGGGYTF. The CDR3 nucleotides are TGTGCCAGCAGCACCGTCCCAGCGGGGGGAGGCGGCTACACCTTC.

The chain carries TRBV4-3 and TRBJ2-7, with TRBD2 identical over 7 bases. Germline V lookup: CDR1 LGHNA, CDR2 YSLEER. The V gene end was trimmed by 0 bases and the J gene end by 4 bases; junction bases not matched to a gene: 9. This CDR3 has 16 amino acids. This CDR3 is CASSQDSRGVRYEQYF. As DNA, the CDR3 is TGCGCCAGCAGCCAAGATAGCCGGGGGGTAAGGTACGAGCAGTACTTC.

This clonotype was found many times. The rearrangement links TRBV20-1 to TRBJ2-3, with D unresolved. V dropped 5 bases and J dropped 5 bases, with 8 bases sitting between them. The CDR3 sequence is 11 residues long. Per germline, CDR1 DFQATT and CDR2 SNEGSKA (reference sequence). The CDR3 DNA reads TGCAGTGCTTCGACTGGAGATACGCAGTATTTT. This sequence encodes CSASTGDTQYF.

This clonotype was detected a few times. This chain uses TRBV5-5 with TRBJ2-7, with D possibly called TRBD1 or TRBD2 (5 bases each). V dropped 3 bases and J dropped 0 bases, with 10 bases sitting between them. The CDR3 is 14 residues long. Germline values: CDR1 SGHKS, CDR2 YYEKEE (reference sequence). The CDR3 DNA reads as TGTGCCAGCAGCTCGGGACCCCTCTCCTACGAGCAGTACTTC. As protein: CASSSGPLSYEQYF.

The chain joins TRBV28 to TRBJ2-4; a possible D gene is TRBD2 (6 bases). This CDR3 contains 12 residues. Trimming pared 8 bases from V and 10 bases from J, leaving 15 bases between. Germline assignment: CDR1 MDHEN and CDR2 SYDVKM. The CDR3 DNA follows: TGTGCCAGCGGAGGAGGGGCAGAAATTCAGTACTTC. It encodes CASGGGAEIQYF.

Of note for this clonotype: This may be a read error, as it is one base from a much larger clone. This chain joins TRBV28 and TRBJ2-3; 9 bases fit TRBD2. The CDR3 loop spans 15 amino acids. The V and J ends lost 7 bases and 7 bases, in that order; junction bases with no gene match: 12. Germline CDR1 and CDR2: MDHEN and SYDVKM. The chain's CDR3 is CASIQSGGLKNTQYF. CDR3 bases: TGTGCCAGCATCCAGAGCGGGGGGCTTAAGAATACGCAGTATTTT.

The chain has TRBV6-2 or TRBV6-3 and TRBJ2-5, with unresolved D. V lost 6 bases to trimming and J lost 4 bases, with 21 bases between them. Germline V CDR1 and CDR2: MNHEY, SVGEGT. This CDR3 is 16 amino acids long. CDR3 nucleotide sequence: TGTGCCAGCAGCTACGGTACAGTCCCAATGGGAGAGACCCAGTACTTC. Translated, it gives CASSYGTVPMGETQYF.

This chain uses TRBV6-2 or TRBV6-3 with TRBJ2-7; 8 bases match TRBD1. The CDR3 is made up of 16 amino acids. In germline, CDR1 is MNHEY, CDR2 SVGEGT. With V trimmed by 0 bases and J by 1 base, 5 bases remained unmatched. This CDR3 reads CASSYSMDRASYEQYF. The CDR3 bases are TGTGCCAGCAGTTACTCGATGGACAGGGCTTCCTACGAGCAGTACTTC.

DNA of the CDR3: TGTGCCAGCAGTTTTGACAGGGGGAGGAATGAAAAACTGTTTTTT. Encoded protein: CASSFDRGRNEKLFF. The chain joins TRBV6-5 to TRBJ1-4, with 9 bases aligning to TRBD1. V was pared by 4 bases and J by 5 bases, with 5 bases of the junction left unmatched. The CDR3 consists of 15 residues. The germline V gene encodes CDR1 MNHEY and CDR2 SVGAGI.